The 27 T cell receptor beta chains presented below share a single source sample, sequenced in a study of spatial heterogeneity in lung cancer. Each CDR3 protein is one row after TCRdb ran MiXCR on the 5' RACE reads. The sample has 7,500 to 9,500 distinct CDR3 sequences, 6.5% to 10% seen once. Time point described: sample taken at primary tumor resection. From tumor, nontumor lung or frozen PBMC, whole RNA was taken unsorted for sequencing. This specimen consisted of PBMCs, obtained at surgery. The origin of the receptors is a female donor with early-stage non-small cell lung cancer.

This clonotype has ten or more counts. The chain links TRBV14 to TRBJ2-5, with 14 positions matching TRBD2. This CDR3 region has 20 residues. From germline, CDR1 is SGHDN and CDR2 FVKESK. Unmatched junction bases numbered 13, after V lost 2 bases and J lost 2 bases. In DNA, the CDR3 is TGTGCCAGCAGCCAAAAACCCGGACTAGCGGGAGGACTGAGGCAAGAGACCCAGTACTTC. Its translation is CASSQKPGLAGGLRQETQYF.

This clonotype was counted between two and nine times. This rearrangement joins TRBV3-1 to TRBJ2-7; the match to TRBD1 covers 8 bases. Germline trimming cut 5 bases from V and 4 bases from J; bases unmatched to any gene: 13. The CDR3 is made up of 16 amino acids. The germline V gene has CDR1 LGHDT and CDR2 YNNKEL (reference sequence). In DNA form, the CDR3 reads TGTGCCAGCAGCTTTCGATCGGGACAGGCCCAATACGAGCAGTACTTC. It is translated as CASSFRSGQAQYEQYF.

This clonotype rates as medium-sized. The chain's CDR3 is CASSQEGGLAGAVEQYF. The CDR3 DNA reads as TGCGCCAGCAGCCAAGAAGGTGGGCTAGCGGGGGCGGTCGAGCAGTACTTC. V and J are TRBV4-1 and TRBJ2-7, with 10 bases matching TRBD2. Losses at the gene ends were 0 bases for V and 6 bases for J; bases not matched to a gene: 11. This CDR3 comprises 17 residues. CDR1 is MGHRA and CDR2 is YSYEKL in the germline V gene.

This clonotype is medium-sized within its sample. The chain combines TRBV5-6 with TRBJ2-2; D gene uncertain. V was cut by 2 bases and J by 0 bases, with 14 bases left in between. CDR3 length: 17 amino acids. Germline lookup yields CDR1 SGHDT and CDR2 YYEEEE. The CDR3 sequence is CASSFNLGVANTGELFF. The CDR3 nucleotides read TGTGCCAGCAGCTTTAATTTGGGCGTTGCGAACACCGGGGAGCTGTTTTTT.

By share, this clonotype counts as medium-sized. V is TRBV3-1 and J is TRBJ2-2; 9 positions agree with TRBD2. The J segment lost 6 bases and the V segment lost 4 bases, leaving 6 bases of the junction unmatched. CDR1 is LGHDT, CDR2 YNNKEL, per germline (reference sequence). This CDR3 contains 15 residues. The CDR3 here is CASSLRLAVAGELFF. CDR3 sequence (DNA): TGTGCCAGCAGCCTGAGACTAGCGGTGGCCGGGGAGCTGTTTTTT.

Turning to this clonotype: A read error may explain this, as a much larger clone is one base away. The chain has TRBV28 and TRBJ2-3; D gene ambiguous. Germline V gene lookup returns CDR1 MDHEN and CDR2 SYDVKM. The CDR3 spans 13 residues. CDR3 nucleotides: TGTGCCAACAGTCTTGACCACCTCTCGACGCAGTATTTT. Translated: CANSLDHLSTQYF.

This chain joins TRBV18 and TRBJ1-4; no reliable D call. This CDR3 has 13 amino acids. The V end was cut by 2 bases, the J end by 5 bases, with 6 bases between. CDR1 is KGHSH, CDR2 LQKENI, per germline. CDR3 residues: CASSPGMNEKLFF. Here the CDR3 DNA reads TGTGCCAGCTCACCAGGGATGAATGAAAAACTGTTTTTT.

This clonotype is termed medium-sized (0.01 to 0.1%). The rearrangement joins TRBV7-2 to TRBJ2-1, with D perhaps matching TRBD1 (6 bases). Germline V gives CDR1 SGHTA, CDR2 FQGNSA. There are 15 residues in the CDR3. Trimming cost V 5 bases and J 5 bases, with 16 bases left between them. CDR3 region: CASSVYLQGHNEQFF. In nucleotides, the CDR3 is TGTGCCAGCAGCGTCTACCTACAGGGCCACAATGAGCAGTTCTTC.

This clonotype is classed as medium-sized. V and J are TRBV12-3 or TRBV12-4 and TRBJ1-1, with a weak D call TRBD1 (6 bases). The CDR3 totals 13 residues. Trimming pared 6 bases from V and 3 bases from J, leaving 11 bases between. The CDR3 DNA reads TGTGCCAGCAGGGGAGGACAGTACACTGAAGCTTTCTTT. Its protein is CASRGGQYTEAFF.

The genes are TRBV6-5 and TRBJ2-3; D is undetermined. The CDR3 sequence is 14 residues long. Germline-derived CDR1 and CDR2 are MNHEY and SVGAGI. V lost 8 bases and J 0 bases, leaving 12 bases between the germline ends. The CDR3 DNA reads TGTGCCAGCGGGGATCCCATCAGCACAGATACGCAGTATTTT. Its translation: CASGDPISTDTQYF.

This clonotype has more than one count but fewer than ten. The V and J genes are TRBV3-1 and TRBJ1-6, with D unresolved. This CDR3 spans 14 amino acids. CDR1 and CDR2 (germline): LGHDT, YNNKEL (reference sequence). The germline V and J ends were trimmed by 1 base and 14 bases, with 15 bases remaining between them. The CDR3 spells CASSQGLVERSLHF. For the CDR3, the DNA is TGTGCCAGCAGCCAAGGCTTGGTGGAACGATCCCTCCACTTT.

This clonotype came up many times. This rearrangement joins TRBV20-1 to TRBJ1-1; TRBD1 agrees at 9 bases. CDR1 DFQATT and CDR2 SNEGSKA come from the germline V gene (reference sequence). This CDR3 has 14 residues. The trim removed 0 bases at V and 5 bases at J, leaving 4 bases unmatched. The CDR3 DNA sequence: TGCAGTGCTAGAGATCGAGGACAGGGGACTGAAGCTTTCTTT. This codes for CSARDRGQGTEAFF.

This clonotype was counted many times. The rearrangement uses TRBV10-3 and TRBJ2-7; possibly TRBD1 or TRBD2 for D (6 bases each). Germline CDR1 ENHRY, CDR2 SYGVKD. Trimming shortened V by 3 bases and J by 2 bases, and 17 bases separated the two germline ends. The CDR3 loop spans 16 amino acids. CDR3 bases: TGTGCCATCAGTGAAGTAGGGGGGCCCCTTACCTACGAGCAGTACTTC. Residues: CAISEVGGPLTYEQYF.

By sample fraction, this clonotype is medium-sized. The V and J genes are TRBV7-9 and TRBJ2-2; D might be TRBD2 (5 bases). The ends were cut back, 5 bases at V and 7 bases at J, with 11 bases in the middle. The CDR3 is 13 amino acids. CDR1 SEHNR and CDR2 FQNEAQ come from the germline V gene (reference sequence). CDR3: CASSHEGSGELFF. The CDR3, as DNA: TGTGCCAGCAGCCACGAAGGGAGCGGGGAGCTGTTTTTT. Together with reference TRBV7-9 and TRBJ2-2, the CDR3 gives the full variable domain: DTGVSQNPRHKITKRGQNVTFRCDPISEHNRLYWYRQTLGQGPEFLTYFQNEAQLEKSRLLSDRFSAERPKGSFSTLEIQRTEQGDSAMYLCASSHEGSGELFFGEGSRLTVL.

There are many counts of this clonotype. This chain uses TRBV29-1 with TRBJ2-3; 11 nucleotides match TRBD2. This CDR3 is built from 16 residues. Trimming removed 3 bases from V and 4 bases from J; junction bases left unmatched: 9. From germline, CDR1 is SQVTM and CDR2 ANQGSEA. The chain's CDR3 is CSVDPLAGGNADTQYF. CDR3 bases: TGCAGCGTTGATCCCCTAGCGGGAGGAAATGCAGATACGCAGTATTTT.

This clonotype was recorded many times. This chain joins TRBV20-1 and TRBJ2-5; D gene unclear. V was clipped by 1 base and J by 6 bases, with 6 bases between them. The CDR3 covers 11 residues. Germline V CDR1 and CDR2: DFQATT, SNEGSKA (reference sequence). CDR3 DNA sequence: TGCAGTGCTAGAGGTCGACAGACCCAGTACTTC. Translating it yields CSARGRQTQYF.

In this sample, this clonotype turned up a few times. This chain uses TRBV2 with TRBJ2-7, with no clear D. The germline V gene encodes CDR1 SNHLY and CDR2 FYNNEI. The CDR3 runs 10 residues. V lost 4 bases and J 4 bases, leaving 2 bases between the germline ends. DNA of the CDR3: TGTGCCAGCAGTGTGTACGAGCAGTACTTC. It specifies CASSVYEQYF.

This clonotype was observed many times. The chain has TRBV5-6 and TRBJ1-5, with a possible D match to TRBD1 (5 bases). V shed 1 base and J shed 0 bases, with 14 bases lying between them. The CDR3 totals 17 residues. Germline values: CDR1 SGHDT, CDR2 YYEEEE. This CDR3 is CASSLRRQSYSNQPQHF. The CDR3, as DNA: TGTGCCAGCAGCTTGAGAAGACAGTCATATAGCAATCAGCCCCAGCATTTT.

This clonotype came up a few times. The chain is built from TRBV20-1 and TRBJ1-2; 7 bases fit TRBD1. The germline CDR1 and CDR2 sequences are DFQATT and SNEGSKA (reference sequence). The CDR3 runs 13 residues. V was pared by 1 base and J by 6 bases, with 5 bases of the junction left unmatched. This CDR3 is CSARVLGGHGYTF. CDR3 bases: TGCAGTGCTAGAGTCCTAGGGGGCCATGGCTACACCTTC.

This clonotype was observed a handful of times. The V and J genes are TRBV4-1 and TRBJ2-7; TRBD2 aligns across 9 bases. Trimming at V came to 0 bases and at J to 2 bases, leaving 5 bases not matched to a gene. The CDR3 length is 16 residues. The germline gives CDR1 MGHRA, CDR2 YSYEKL. The DNA of the CDR3 is TGCGCCAGCAGCCAAGAGGACAGCGGGGGGACCTACGAGCAGTACTTC. It is translated as CASSQEDSGGTYEQYF.

This clonotype occurred many times. The rearrangement links TRBV9 to TRBJ2-3, with 7 nucleotides matching TRBD1. The germline V gene has CDR1 SGDLS and CDR2 YYNGEE. V shed 3 bases, J shed 0 bases, and the junction held 16 bases outside the gene matches. CDR3 length: 19 amino acids. CDR3 loop: CASSGAPGQPFSSTDTQYF. The CDR3 region has the DNA TGTGCCAGCAGCGGGGCACCGGGACAGCCTTTTTCTAGCACAGATACGCAGTATTTT.

This clonotype has a handful of counts. V usage is TRBV20-1 and J usage is TRBJ1-6, with D possibly being TRBD1 (6 bases). Germline-derived CDR1 and CDR2 are DFQATT and SNEGSKA (reference sequence). Trimming took off 3 bases at V and 0 bases at J, with 12 bases between the two ends. The CDR3 is 16 amino acids. The CDR3 DNA reads as TGCAGTGCTAGTCCGGGGGCGGGCTCCTATAATTCACCCCTCCACTTT. Protein sequence: CSASPGAGSYNSPLHF.

By sample fraction, this clonotype is medium-sized. The CDR3 is CSVESRGRQETQYF. Here the CDR3 DNA reads TGCAGCGTTGAGTCCAGGGGGCGTCAAGAGACCCAGTACTTC. The chain employs TRBV29-1 and TRBJ2-5, with 8 bases fitting TRBD1. Trimming cost V 3 bases and J 2 bases; bases outside gene matches: 5. Per the germline V gene, CDR1 is SQVTM and CDR2 is ANQGSEA. The CDR3 sequence is 14 residues long.

This clonotype was detected many times. V and J are TRBV2 and TRBJ1-4; 8 bases agree with TRBD1. Trimming removed 6 bases from V and 7 bases from J; junction bases left unmatched: 7. Germline CDR1 is SNHLY and CDR2 is FYNNEI. The CDR3 is 14 amino acids. CDR3 bases: TGTGCCAGCAGCGGACAGGGATGGTCTGAAAAACTGTTTTTT. Amino acid sequence: CASSGQGWSEKLFF. The full variable domain, rest sourced from reference TRBV2 and TRBJ1-4, is EPEVTQTPSHQVTQMGQEVILRCVPISNHLYFYWYRQILGQKVEFLVSFYNNEISEKSEIFDDQFSVERPDGSNFTLKIRSTKLEDSAMYFCASSGQGWSEKLFFGSGTQLSVL.

The chain has TRBV7-2 and TRBJ2-3, with D possibly matching TRBD1 (5 bases). The CDR3 covers 15 residues. In germline, CDR1 is SGHTA, CDR2 FQGNSA. Trimming pared 3 bases from V and 6 bases from J, leaving 16 bases between. The CDR3 loop is CASSFGADSSDTQYF. The DNA for the CDR3 is TGTGCCAGCAGCTTTGGGGCCGACTCCTCGGATACGCAGTATTTT.

Within the sample, this clonotype is medium-sized. V and J are TRBV6-2 or TRBV6-3 and TRBJ1-3, with D possibly being TRBD1 (5 bases). Germline loops: CDR1 MNHEY, CDR2 SVGEGT. V was clipped by 2 bases and J by 0 bases, with 14 bases between them. The CDR3 sequence is 17 residues long. CDR3 protein: CASSYGVGTSSGNTIYF. CDR3 in DNA: TGTGCCAGCAGTTACGGGGTCGGGACGAGCTCTGGAAACACCATATATTTT.

Only a few counts were recorded for this clonotype. The chain joins TRBV3-1 to TRBJ2-1; 12 bases fit TRBD2. The CDR3 sequence is 15 residues long. After removal of 3 bases from V and 6 bases from J, the junction contained 3 bases not matched to a gene. Germline V CDR1 and CDR2: LGHDT, YNNKEL (reference sequence). The CDR3 bases are TGTGCCAGCAGCCAGCTAGCGGGGGGGGTCAATGAGCAGTTCTTC. It translates to CASSQLAGGVNEQFF.